Listed below are T cell receptor beta chains from one sample, sequenced in a study of T cell repertoires in cytomegalovirus infection. TCRdb reprocessed the reads with MiXCR, giving one entry per CDR3 protein. The sample holds under 200,000 distinct CDR3 sequences, 9.5% seen once. Sequenced input: PBMCs. The source of these receptors is a human donor in good health (CMV status not recorded). Some clones in this sample may be carry-over from other donors' samples. The CDR3 runs from the conserved cysteine through the conserved F or W. The D gene is left open where the match is weak. Not all rows give a size; the values are once, few, many and, for expanded clones, a class.

d_gene,j_gene,abundance,v_gene,len,CDR3nt,CDR3aa
TRBD2,TRBJ2-7,few,TRBV6-1,13,TGTGCCAGCAGGACTAGCTCCTCCTACGAGCAGTACTTC,CASRTSSSYEQYF
.,TRBJ2-3,many,TRBV7-2,13,TGTGCCAGCAGAAGGGACTCCGTGGGGGTGCAGTATTTT,CASRRDSVGVQYF
.,TRBJ1-1,many,TRBV7-2,16,TGTGCCAGCAGCTTAGACCGCGGGGCCTTGAACACTGAAGCTTTCTTT,CASSLDRGALNTEAFF
.,TRBJ1-6,few,TRBV20-1,14,TGCAGTGCCAGAGAACGGATCTTTAATTCACCCCTCCACTTT,CSARERIFNSPLHF
.,TRBJ1-1,many,TRBV28,15,TGTGCCAGCAGTTTAGCGGGGGGAAAGAACACTGAAGCTTTCTTT,CASSLAGGKNTEAFF
.,TRBJ1-5,few,TRBV7-9,15,TGTGCCAGCAGTCCCGGCCCGGGGAGCAATCAGCCCCAGCATTTT,CASSPGPGSNQPQHF
TRBD1,TRBJ1-1,many,TRBV12-3/TRBV12-4,18,TGTGCCAGCAGCCCCCGTTTAGGGGGCCCTGAGGGAAACACTGAAGCTTTCTTT,CASSPRLGGPEGNTEAFF
.,TRBJ2-6,few,TRBV28,14,TGTGCCAGCAGTTCCTCAGGTGGGGCCAACGTCCTGACTTTC,CASSSSGGANVLTF
TRBD1,TRBJ1-5,many,TRBV20-1,15,TGCAGTGCTACTCACGGACAGGGGGGCAATCAGCCCCAGCATTTT,CSATHGQGGNQPQHF
.,TRBJ2-2,.,TRBV20-1,15,TGCAGTGCTAGTTTACTACCAAATAACACCGGGGAGCTGTTTTTT,CSASLLPNNTGELFF
.,TRBJ2-5,many,TRBV12-3/TRBV12-4,15,TGTGCCAGCAGTTTAAGATCAACTAGCCAAGAGACCCAGTACTTC,CASSLRSTSQETQYF
TRBD1,TRBJ2-7,many,TRBV6-2/TRBV6-3,15,TGTGCCAGCAGTTACGGACAGGGGGACTCCTACGAGCAGTACTTC,CASSYGQGDSYEQYF
.,TRBJ2-6,few,TRBV20-1,15,TGCAGTGCTAGGGGGGGACAAGGTTCGGCCAACGTCCTGACTTTC,CSARGGQGSANVLTF
.,TRBJ1-1,many,TRBV6-2/TRBV6-3,15,TGTGCCAGCAGTTACGGGGACAAATTGAACACTGAAGCTTTCTTT,CASSYGDKLNTEAFF
TRBD1,TRBJ1-5,.,TRBV6-1,17,TGTGCCAGCAGTGCCGACTTACTTTCAGGGGGCGTTCAGCCCCAGCATTTT,CASSADLLSGGVQPQHF
.,TRBJ2-1,.,TRBV5-5,16,TGTGCCAGCAGCTGGGGTCCAGGGGGGGAGGTAAATGAGCAGTTCTTC,CASSWGPGGEVNEQFF
.,TRBJ2-1,many,TRBV7-2,17,TGTGCCAGCAGCTTAGCCCCCAAGGGGCTCTCCTACAATGAGCAGTTCTTC,CASSLAPKGLSYNEQFF
.,TRBJ1-1,.,TRBV29-1,10,TGCACTGGGGGGGGCACTGAAGCTTTCTTT,CTGGGTEAFF
.,TRBJ1-6,many,TRBV28,15,TGTGCCAGCAAACGAGGGGGGAACGGCTTCTCACCCCTCCACTTT,CASKRGGNGFSPLHF
.,TRBJ1-5,many,TRBV7-2,16,TGTGCCAGCAGCTTGACAGCGTTGTGGGGCAATCAGCCCCAGCATTTT,CASSLTALWGNQPQHF
TRBD2,TRBJ2-5,few,TRBV19,16,TGTGCCAGTAGTATCGCCGGGGGGGCCAGTCAAGAGACCCAGTACTTC,CASSIAGGASQETQYF
.,TRBJ2-7,many,TRBV5-1,12,TGCGCCAGCAGCCCGGGACGGCGCGAGCAGTACTTC,CASSPGRREQYF
.,TRBJ1-2,many,TRBV7-9,17,TGTGCCAGCAGCCATTCCCCGGGACTGAAAGCTAACTATGGCTACACCTTC,CASSHSPGLKANYGYTF
TRBD2,TRBJ2-3,many,TRBV28,17,TGTGCCAGCAGTTTACTGCTTCTAGCGGACTACACAGATACGCAGTATTTT,CASSLLLLADYTDTQYF
.,TRBJ2-1,.,TRBV5-1,17,TGCGCCAGCAGCTTGGGTATTCCGGATCGATCCTACAATGAGCAGTTCTTC,CASSLGIPDRSYNEQFF
.,TRBJ2-2,.,TRBV20-1,14,TGCAGTGCTAGATCGCAGGGGAACACCGGGGAGCTGTTTTTT,CSARSQGNTGELFF
.,TRBJ2-5,many,TRBV20-1,12,TGCAGTCCATGGGGGTTGGCGGAGACCCAGTACTTC,CSPWGLAETQYF
TRBD2,TRBJ2-1,few,TRBV28,16,TGTGCCAGCAGTTTAAAGCGGGAGGGGGCCTACAATGAGCAGTTCTTC,CASSLKREGAYNEQFF
.,TRBJ2-1,few,TRBV4-3,15,TGCGCCAGCAGCCAGGGCAGATCCAGCGGCCATGAGCAGTTCTTC,CASSQGRSSGHEQFF
TRBD2,TRBJ2-3,many,TRBV7-2,15,TGTGCCAGCAGCTTAACTAGCGGGGTAGCAGATACGCAGTATTTT,CASSLTSGVADTQYF
.,TRBJ2-5,.,TRBV24-1,17,TGTGCCACCAGTGATTTGCAGGTACCGGGGCGGGAAGAGACCCAGTACTTC,CATSDLQVPGREETQYF
.,TRBJ2-7,many,TRBV7-8,13,TGTGCCAGCAGCTTAGGCGGGGGCGGCGAGCAGTACTTC,CASSLGGGGEQYF
.,TRBJ1-3,many,TRBV6-1,15,TGTGCCAGCAGGTACATCGGGGTCCGGACGAACACCATATATTTT,CASRYIGVRTNTIYF
.,TRBJ2-2,.,TRBV7-2,15,TGTGCCAGCAGCTTAGCGATGATAGACACCGGGGAGCTGTTTTTT,CASSLAMIDTGELFF
.,TRBJ2-4,many,TRBV7-2,14,TGTGCCAGCAGCTTAGACGGGGGACAAAACATTCAGTACTTC,CASSLDGGQNIQYF
.,TRBJ1-2,few,TRBV30,12,TGTGCCTGGAGCGGGGATCTGAATGGCTACACCTTC,CAWSGDLNGYTF
TRBD2,TRBJ2-2,few,TRBV12-3/TRBV12-4,16,TGTGCCAGCAGGCCTAGCGGGAGGGCCGACACCGGGGAGCTGTTTTTT,CASRPSGRADTGELFF
TRBD2,TRBJ2-1,many,TRBV7-3,16,TGTGCCAGCAGCTCCATCGGACTAGCAGATTACAATGAGCAGTTCTTC,CASSSIGLADYNEQFF
TRBD2,TRBJ2-1,.,TRBV20-1,15,TGCAGTGCTATACCACTAGCGGGAGCTTTCAATGAGCAGTTCTTC,CSAIPLAGAFNEQFF
TRBD2,TRBJ2-7,many,TRBV7-2,16,TGTGCCAGCAGCTTACTAGCGGGCCTGGTCGCCTACGAGCAGTACTTC,CASSLLAGLVAYEQYF
.,TRBJ1-2,many,TRBV7-9,13,TGTGCCAGCAGCTTAGAAGGGGCGGCTGGCTACACCTTC,CASSLEGAAGYTF
.,TRBJ1-2,many,TRBV7-2,14,TGTGCCAGCAGCTTAGCCCCCGCGGGAAGTGGCTACACCTTC,CASSLAPAGSGYTF
TRBD2,TRBJ2-1,.,TRBV19,17,TGTGCCAGCATGGGGACTAGCGGGGGGAAACCCTTCCATGAGCAGTTCTTC,CASMGTSGGKPFHEQFF
.,TRBJ1-1,many,TRBV7-2,11,TGTGCCAGCAGCTTAGTGAACCCGGCTTTCTTT,CASSLVNPAFF
.,TRBJ2-2,once,TRBV6-2/TRBV6-3,14,TGTGCCAGTACAGTGGGGGCCCGATCCGGGGAGCTGTTTTTT,CASTVGARSGELFF
.,TRBJ2-4,many,TRBV12-3/TRBV12-4,15,TGTGCCAGCAGTTTAACAACGGGACGGGGTAACATTCAGTACTTC,CASSLTTGRGNIQYF
.,TRBJ2-2,many,TRBV28,10,TGTGCCACCTCCACCGGGGAGCTGTTTTTT,CATSTGELFF
TRBD1,TRBJ1-6,many,TRBV7-6,16,TGTGCCAGCAGCCCGAAGAGACAGGGGTTGACCTCACCCCTCCACTTT,CASSPKRQGLTSPLHF
TRBD2,TRBJ2-1,many,TRBV7-2,18,TGTGCCAGCAGCTTAGTGGTTGGGGGACTAGCGGGTCGAAAGGAGCAGTTCTTC,CASSLVVGGLAGRKEQFF
TRBD2,TRBJ2-5,many,TRBV7-2,15,TGTGCCAGCAGCTTGACGGGGGGGCCGGTAGAGACCCAGTACTTC,CASSLTGGPVETQYF
TRBD1,TRBJ2-5,few,TRBV5-4,14,TGTGCCAGCAGCTCCCAGACAGGGGGAGAGACCCAGTACTTC,CASSSQTGGETQYF
.,TRBJ2-7,.,TRBV7-2,19,TGTGCCAGCAGCTTAGCGCAAGTTGCAGGGGCAAGGTACTCCTACGAGCAGTACTTC,CASSLAQVAGARYSYEQYF
TRBD1,TRBJ1-3,many,TRBV7-2,16,TGTGCCAGCAGCCTAACCAAGACAGGGACTGGAAACACCATATATTTT,CASSLTKTGTGNTIYF
.,TRBJ2-1,few,TRBV20-1,16,TGCAGTGCTACCTTATTAATCGAGCAGGGTCCTAATGAGCAGTTCTTC,CSATLLIEQGPNEQFF
.,TRBJ2-1,many,TRBV4-3,15,TGCGCCAGCAGCAGAGGGACCAAATCCTACAATGAGCAGTTCTTC,CASSRGTKSYNEQFF
.,TRBJ1-1,few,TRBV10-3,14,TGTGCCATCACCACCACAGGGCCCGACACTGAAGCTTTCTTT,CAITTTGPDTEAFF
.,TRBJ2-3,many,TRBV6-5,17,TGTGCCAGCAGTTACTCGGGGGAGACGGCTAGCACAGATACGCAGTATTTT,CASSYSGETASTDTQYF
TRBD1,TRBJ2-1,many,TRBV5-1,17,TGCGCCAGCAGCGTAGTAACCGGGACAGGGGGTTTCAATGAGCAGTTCTTC,CASSVVTGTGGFNEQFF
.,TRBJ2-3,many,TRBV29-1,15,TGCAGCGTTGAAGATCTTATCGCAAGCACAGATACGCAGTATTTT,CSVEDLIASTDTQYF
TRBD2,TRBJ2-1,many,TRBV28,15,TGTGCCAGCAGTTTCTCCGGGACTAGGGGCAATGAGCAGTTCTTC,CASSFSGTRGNEQFF